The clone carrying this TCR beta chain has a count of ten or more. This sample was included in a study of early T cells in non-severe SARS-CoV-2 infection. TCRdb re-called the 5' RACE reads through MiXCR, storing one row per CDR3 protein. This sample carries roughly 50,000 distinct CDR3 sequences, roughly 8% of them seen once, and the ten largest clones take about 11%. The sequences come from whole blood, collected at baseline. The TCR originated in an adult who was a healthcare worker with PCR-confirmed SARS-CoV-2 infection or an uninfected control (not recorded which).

The CDR3 bases are TGTGCTAGTGCCCCAGACCAGACCTACAATGAGCAGTTCTTC. Translated: CASAPDQTYNEQFF. This chain joins TRBV12-5 and TRBJ2-1, with unresolved D. The V gene's germline CDR1 is LGHNT and CDR2 FRNRAP. Trimming stripped 7 bases from V and 2 bases from J, with 12 bases between. CDR3 length: 14 residues.